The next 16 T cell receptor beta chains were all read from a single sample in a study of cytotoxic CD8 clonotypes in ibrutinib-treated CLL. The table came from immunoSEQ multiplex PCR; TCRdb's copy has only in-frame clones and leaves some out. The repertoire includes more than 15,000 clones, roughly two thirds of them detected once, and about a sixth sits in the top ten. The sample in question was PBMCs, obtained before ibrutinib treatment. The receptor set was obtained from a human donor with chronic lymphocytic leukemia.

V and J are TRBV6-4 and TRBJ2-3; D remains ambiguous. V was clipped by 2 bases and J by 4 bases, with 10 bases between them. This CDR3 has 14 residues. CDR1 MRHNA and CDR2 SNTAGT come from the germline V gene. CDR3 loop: CASSDRAVADTQYF. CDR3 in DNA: TGTGCCAGCAGTGACAGGGCCGTAGCAGATACGCAGTATTTT.

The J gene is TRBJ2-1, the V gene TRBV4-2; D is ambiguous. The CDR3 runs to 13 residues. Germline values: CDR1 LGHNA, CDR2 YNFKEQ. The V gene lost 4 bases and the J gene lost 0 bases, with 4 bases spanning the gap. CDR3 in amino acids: CASSPSSYNEQFF. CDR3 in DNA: TGTGCCAGCAGCCCCAGCTCCTACAATGAGCAGTTCTTC.

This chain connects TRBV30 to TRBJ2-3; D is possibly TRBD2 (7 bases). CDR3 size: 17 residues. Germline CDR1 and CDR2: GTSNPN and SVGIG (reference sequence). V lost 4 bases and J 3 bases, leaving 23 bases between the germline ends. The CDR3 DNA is TGTGCCTGGAACCCAGGTCGTGCGGGGGCCTTAACAGATACGCAGTATTTT. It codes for CAWNPGRAGALTDTQYF.

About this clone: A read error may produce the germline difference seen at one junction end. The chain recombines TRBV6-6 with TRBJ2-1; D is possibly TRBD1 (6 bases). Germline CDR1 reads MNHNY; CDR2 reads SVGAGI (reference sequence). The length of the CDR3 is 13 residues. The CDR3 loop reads CASSYYPGDEQFF. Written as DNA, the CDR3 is TGTGCCAGCAGCTACTACCCAGGGGACGAGCAGTTCTTC.

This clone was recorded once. The CDR3 reads CASSSFLGNTGELFF. The CDR3 nucleotides are TGTGCCAGCAGTTCGTTTCTGGGGAACACCGGGGAGCTGTTTTTT. V is TRBV6-6 and J is TRBJ2-2, with no clear D. Germline assignment: CDR1 MNHNY and CDR2 SVGAGI (reference sequence). Trimming shortened V by 4 bases and J by 1 base, and 10 bases separated the two germline ends. This CDR3 region has 15 residues.

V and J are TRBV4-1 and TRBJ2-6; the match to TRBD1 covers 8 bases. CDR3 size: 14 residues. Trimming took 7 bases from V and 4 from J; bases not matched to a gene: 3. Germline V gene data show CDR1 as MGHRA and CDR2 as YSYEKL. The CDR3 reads CASMDRAGANVLTF. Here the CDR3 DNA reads TGCGCCAGCATGGACAGGGCCGGGGCCAACGTCCTGACTTTC.

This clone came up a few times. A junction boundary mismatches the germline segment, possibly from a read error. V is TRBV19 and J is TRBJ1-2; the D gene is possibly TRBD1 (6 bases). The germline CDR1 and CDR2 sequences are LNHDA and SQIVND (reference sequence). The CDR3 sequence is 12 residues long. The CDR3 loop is CASSHRESTFSF. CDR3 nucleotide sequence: TGTGCCAGTAGTCACAGGGAATCCACTTTCTCCTTC.

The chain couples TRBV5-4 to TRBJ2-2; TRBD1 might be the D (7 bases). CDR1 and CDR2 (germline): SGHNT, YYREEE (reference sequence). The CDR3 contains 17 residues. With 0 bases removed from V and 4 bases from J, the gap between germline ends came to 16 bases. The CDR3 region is CASSLVGGGRGTGELFF. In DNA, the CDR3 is TGTGCCAGCAGCTTGGTAGGAGGGGGCCGCGGCACCGGGGAGCTGTTTTTT.

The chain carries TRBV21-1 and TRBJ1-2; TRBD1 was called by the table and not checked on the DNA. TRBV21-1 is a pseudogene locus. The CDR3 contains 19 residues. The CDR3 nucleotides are TGTGCCAGCAGCAAAGGGGCGTCTGCCAATTCATGTAAAAACTATGGCTACACCTTC. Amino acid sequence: CASSKGASANSCKNYGYTF.

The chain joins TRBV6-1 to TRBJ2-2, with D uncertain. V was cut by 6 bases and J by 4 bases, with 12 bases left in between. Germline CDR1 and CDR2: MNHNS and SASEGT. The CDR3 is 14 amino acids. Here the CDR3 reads CASRSDRFTGELFF. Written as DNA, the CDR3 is TGTGCCAGCAGATCGGACCGGTTCACCGGGGAGCTGTTTTTT.

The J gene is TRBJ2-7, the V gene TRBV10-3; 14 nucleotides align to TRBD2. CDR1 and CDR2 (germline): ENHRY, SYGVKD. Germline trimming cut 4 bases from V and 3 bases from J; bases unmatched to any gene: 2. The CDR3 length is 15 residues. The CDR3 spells CAISAGLAGDYEQYF. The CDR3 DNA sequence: TGTGCCATCAGTGCGGGACTAGCGGGGGACTACGAGCAGTACTTC.

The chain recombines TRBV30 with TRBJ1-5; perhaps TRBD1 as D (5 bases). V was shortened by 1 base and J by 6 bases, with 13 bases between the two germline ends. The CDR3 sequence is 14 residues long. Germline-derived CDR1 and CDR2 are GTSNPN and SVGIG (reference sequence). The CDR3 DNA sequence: TGTGCCTGGAGTGCGGGGCAGGGCAGTCAGCCCCAGCATTTT. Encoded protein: CAWSAGQGSQPQHF.

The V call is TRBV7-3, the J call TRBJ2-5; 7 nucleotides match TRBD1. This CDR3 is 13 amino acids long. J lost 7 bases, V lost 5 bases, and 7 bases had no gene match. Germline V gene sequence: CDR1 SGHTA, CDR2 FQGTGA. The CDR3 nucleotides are TGTGCCAGCAGCCTTCAGGGGGACGGGACCCAGTACTTC. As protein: CASSLQGDGTQYF. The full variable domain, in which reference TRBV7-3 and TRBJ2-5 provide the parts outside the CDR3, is GAGVSQTPSNKVTEKGKYVELRCDPISGHTALYWYRQSLGQGPEFLIYFQGTGAADDSGLPNDRFFAVRPEGSVSTLKIQRTERGDSAVYLCASSLQGDGTQYFGPGTRLLVL.

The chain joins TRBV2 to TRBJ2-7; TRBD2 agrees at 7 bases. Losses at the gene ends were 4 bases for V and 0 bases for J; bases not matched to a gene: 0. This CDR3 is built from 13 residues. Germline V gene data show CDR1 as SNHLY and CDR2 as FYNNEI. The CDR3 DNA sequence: TGTGCCAGCAGTGGGGACTACTCCTACGAGCAGTACTTC. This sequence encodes CASSGDYSYEQYF. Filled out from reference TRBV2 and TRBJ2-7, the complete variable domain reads EPEVTQTPSHQVTQMGQEVILRCVPISNHLYFYWYRQILGQKVEFLVSFYNNEISEKSEIFDDQFSVERPDGSNFTLKIRSTKLEDSAMYFCASSGDYSYEQYFGPGTRLTVT.

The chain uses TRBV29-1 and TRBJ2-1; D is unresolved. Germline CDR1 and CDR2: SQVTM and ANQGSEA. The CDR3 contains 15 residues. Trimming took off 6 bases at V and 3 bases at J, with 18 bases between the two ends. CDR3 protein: CSVGNRPSNYNEQFF. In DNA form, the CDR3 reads TGCAGCGTGGGGAACAGACCCAGTAACTACAATGAGCAGTTCTTC.

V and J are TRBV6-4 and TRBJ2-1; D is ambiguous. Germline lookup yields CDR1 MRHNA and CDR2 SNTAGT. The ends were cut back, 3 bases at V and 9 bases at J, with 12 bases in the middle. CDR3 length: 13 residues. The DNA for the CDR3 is TGTGCCAGCAGTGAATGGACCTGGGGTGAGCAGTTCTTC. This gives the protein CASSEWTWGEQFF.